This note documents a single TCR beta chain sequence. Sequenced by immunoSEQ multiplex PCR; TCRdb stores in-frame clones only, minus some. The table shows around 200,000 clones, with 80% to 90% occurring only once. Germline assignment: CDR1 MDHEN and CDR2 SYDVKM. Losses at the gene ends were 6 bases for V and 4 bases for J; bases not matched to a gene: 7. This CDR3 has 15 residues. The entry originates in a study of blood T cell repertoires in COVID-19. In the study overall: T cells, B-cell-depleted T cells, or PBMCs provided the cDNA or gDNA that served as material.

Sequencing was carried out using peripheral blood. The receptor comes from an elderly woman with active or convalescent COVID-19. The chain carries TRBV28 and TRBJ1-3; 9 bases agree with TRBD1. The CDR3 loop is CASRNNRGRGNTIYF. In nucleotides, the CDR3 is TGTGCCAGCAGAAATAACAGGGGGCGAGGAAACACCATATATTTT.